This T cell receptor (beta chain) appears in the sequencing data of a study of T cell clones after liver transplantation. Study-wide context: Samples came from ITN030ST, which attempted immunosuppression withdrawal within 2 years of liver transplantation. TCRbeta sequencing after a pre-transplant mixed lymphocyte reaction identified graft-donor-reactive clones, later tracked in post-transplant blood. At least one year of complete immunosuppression withdrawal without enzymes over twice normal defined tolerance. Study results and caveats: These preliminary findings come from unstandardized post-transplant sampling times.

The method was immunoSEQ multiplex PCR; TCRdb's version includes in-frame clones alone and lacks a portion of them. The table has about 33,000 clones, about 95% seen once. V lost 1 base and J lost 7; bases outside the gene matches: 11. This CDR3 has 16 amino acids. Germline-derived CDR1 and CDR2 are LGHNA and YSLEER. About this clone itself: Its antigen is as yet unknown.

The origin of this receptor is a human patient who received a liver transplant. Some T cells may have originated in the graft donor. Sequencing was performed on CD8+ T cells from blood, taken 12 months after liver transplant. The V gene is TRBV4-3, the J gene TRBJ2-3, with 7 positions matching TRBD2. Written as DNA, the CDR3 is TGCGCCAGCAGCCAAGTGGACACCCTCGGGGGGAATACGCAGTATTTT. Translation gives CASSQVDTLGGNTQYF.